This T cell receptor (beta chain) comes out of a study of T cell responses to AZD1222 COVID-19 vaccine. CDR1 is MNHEY, CDR2 SVGAGI, per germline. This CDR3 contains 13 residues. Between the trimmed V and J ends, which lost 5 bases and 8 bases, there was a span of 15 bases. Sequenced by immunoSEQ multiplex PCR; TCRdb stores in-frame clones only, minus some. The profile covers 95,000 to 150,000 clones, with 90% appearing a single time and just over 7% taken by the ten largest. The starting material was peripheral blood, obtained on day 0 of AZD1222 vaccination. The receptor was isolated from an adult in good health. The chain is built from TRBV6-5 and TRBJ1-2; D is uncertain. CDR3 DNA: TGTGCCAGCAGTCGGACGTGGGTACCGGGCTACACCTTC. It specifies CASSRTWVPGYTF.